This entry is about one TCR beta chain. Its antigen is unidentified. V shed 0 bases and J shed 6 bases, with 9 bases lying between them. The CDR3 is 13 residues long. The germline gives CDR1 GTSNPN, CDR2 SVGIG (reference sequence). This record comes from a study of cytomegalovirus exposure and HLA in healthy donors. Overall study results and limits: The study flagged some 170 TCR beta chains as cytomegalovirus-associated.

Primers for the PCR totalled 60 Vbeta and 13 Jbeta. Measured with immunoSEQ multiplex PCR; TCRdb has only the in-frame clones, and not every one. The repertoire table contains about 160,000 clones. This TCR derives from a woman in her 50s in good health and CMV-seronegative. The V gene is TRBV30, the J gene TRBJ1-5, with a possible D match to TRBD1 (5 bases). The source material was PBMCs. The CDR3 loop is CAWSVGGGQPQHF. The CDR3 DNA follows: TGTGCCTGGAGTGTGGGGGGAGGTCAGCCCCAGCATTTT.